Listed here are 28 T cell receptor beta chains from one sample, sequenced in a study of cytomegalovirus exposure and HLA in healthy donors. Both 60 Vbeta primers and 13 Jbeta primers went into the PCR. The protocol was immunoSEQ multiplex PCR, while the TCRdb copy is restricted to in-frame clones and leaves out a portion. Here the sample spans about 170,000 clones, 65% to 85% being singletons. Sequencing input: PBMCs. The receptor source for this set is a woman between 45 and 65 years old in good health and CMV-seropositive.

The chain is built from TRBV2 and TRBJ1-5; 8 bases align to TRBD1. Germline V gene data show CDR1 as SNHLY and CDR2 as FYNNEI. V dropped 7 bases and J dropped 6; count of bases not matched to a gene: 5. The CDR3 has 13 residues. The CDR3 nucleotides are TGTGCCAGCACGGCAGGGGGCAGTCAGCCCCAGCATTTT. It translates to CASTAGGSQPQHF.

The chain carries TRBV11-3 and TRBJ1-1; TRBD1 matches at 7 bases. The CDR3 is 13 residues long. CDR1 and CDR2 from the germline V gene are SGHNT and YENEEA. The J segment lost 10 bases and the V segment lost 5 bases, leaving 10 bases of the junction unmatched. CDR3 sequence (DNA): TGTGCCAGCAGCCCTGACAGGGCCTGGGCAGCTTTCTTT. Its protein product is CASSPDRAWAAFF. The full variable domain, its missing parts supplied by reference TRBV11-3 and TRBJ1-1, is EAGVVQSPRYKIIEKKQPVAFWCNPISGHNTLYWYLQNLGQGPELLIRYENEEAVDDSQLPKDRFSAERLKGVDSTLKIQPAELGDSAVYLCASSPDRAWAAFFGQGTRLTVV.

The rearrangement uses TRBV6-1 and TRBJ1-2, with D possibly being TRBD1 (5 bases). The germline V gene has CDR1 MNHNS and CDR2 SASEGT. This CDR3 has 13 amino acids. Trimming cost V 3 bases and J 7 bases, with 12 bases left between them. CDR3 protein: CASSDREGFGYTF. The DNA for the CDR3 is TGTGCCAGCAGTGACAGGGAGGGTTTTGGCTACACCTTC.

The chain has TRBV6-5 and TRBJ2-6; D gene uncertain. V dropped 7 bases and J dropped 0 bases, with 7 bases sitting between them. Germline V gene lookup returns CDR1 MNHEY and CDR2 SVGAGI. The CDR3 sequence is 14 residues long. The CDR3 region is CASTRSSGANVLTF. CDR3 sequence (DNA): TGTGCCAGCACCCGGAGCTCTGGGGCCAACGTCCTGACTTTC.

This clone was recorded once. The rearrangement links TRBV6-4 to TRBJ1-1; D is uncertain. Germline loops: CDR1 MRHNA, CDR2 SNTAGT. The CDR3 consists of 15 residues. Trimming removed 0 bases from V and 7 bases from J, with 15 bases in between. In DNA, the CDR3 is TGTGCCAGCAGTGACTCCGAGGAGGCGCCCCATGAAGCTTTCTTT. It specifies CASSDSEEAPHEAFF.

This clone turned up a few times. The V gene is TRBV10-3, the J gene TRBJ2-3, with a possible D match to TRBD2 (6 bases). V dropped 5 bases and J dropped 3 bases, with 9 bases sitting between them. CDR1 ENHRY and CDR2 SYGVKD come from the germline V gene. The CDR3 is 13 residues long. The DNA for the CDR3 is TGTGCCATCAGTTTAGCGGCTACAGATACGCAGTATTTT. It codes for CAISLAATDTQYF.

As regards this clone: One junction end disagrees with the germline gene, perhaps due to a read error. The chain links TRBV2 to TRBJ2-4; TRBD2 matches 13 bases. The CDR3 has 16 amino acids. Germline CDR1 is SNHLY and CDR2 is FYNNEI. CDR3 loop: CASSGNVGTSGNSQYF. The CDR3 DNA follows: TGTGCCAGCAGTGGGAACGTTGGGACTAGCGGGAACAGTCAGTACTTC.

The CDR3 nucleotides read TGTGCCAGCAGCTCTAGCGGGGGGGCCTACAATGAGCAGTTCTTC. Its protein product is CASSSSGGAYNEQFF. The rearrangement uses TRBV7-2 and TRBJ2-1; 12 nucleotides align to TRBD2. From germline, CDR1 is SGHTA and CDR2 FQGNSA. J gave up 2 bases and V 4 bases, and 0 bases lay outside the gene matches. This CDR3 contains 15 residues.

The chain carries TRBV7-8 and TRBJ2-3; 8 bases agree with TRBD2. The V gene end was trimmed by 3 bases and the J gene end by 0 bases; junction bases not matched to a gene: 8. CDR1 SGHVS and CDR2 FQNEAQ come from the germline V gene. The CDR3 has 17 residues. CDR3 sequence (DNA): TGTGCCAGCAGCTTTACTAGCGGACTTAGAAGCACAGATACGCAGTATTTT. This codes for CASSFTSGLRSTDTQYF. Together with reference TRBV7-8 and TRBJ2-3, the CDR3 gives the full variable domain: GAGVSQSPRYKVAKRGQDVALRCDPISGHVSLFWYQQALGQGPEFLTYFQNEAQLDKSGLPSDRFFAERPEGSVSTLKIQRTQQEDSAVYLCASSFTSGLRSTDTQYFGPGTRLTVL.

The chain joins TRBV2 to TRBJ2-7, with TRBD2 identical over 12 bases. V lost 5 bases to trimming and J lost 6 bases; unmatched junction nucleotides: 5. The V gene's germline CDR1 is SNHLY and CDR2 FYNNEI. CDR3 length: 14 amino acids. The CDR3 region is CASSPLAGGPEQYF. The CDR3 coding sequence is TGTGCCAGCAGTCCACTAGCGGGAGGTCCCGAGCAGTACTTC.

V usage is TRBV20-1 and J usage is TRBJ2-3; D possibly corresponds to TRBD1 (5 bases). Trimming stripped 3 bases from V and 9 bases from J, with 10 bases between. Germline V gene sequence: CDR1 DFQATT, CDR2 SNEGSKA (reference sequence). The CDR3 is 11 amino acids. DNA for the CDR3: TGCAGTGCTAGGGACGGACAAACGCAGTATTTT. It yields the protein CSARDGQTQYF.

This sequence joins TRBV6-1 and TRBJ1-1; perhaps TRBD1 as D (5 bases). V was shortened by 6 bases and J by 5 bases, with 10 bases between the two germline ends. This CDR3 region has 12 residues. Germline V gene sequence: CDR1 MNHNS, CDR2 SASEGT. The CDR3, as DNA: TGTGCCAGCAGACACGGGGGGACTGAAGCTTTCTTT. This translates into CASRHGGTEAFF.

This clone was found a few times. This rearrangement joins TRBV9 to TRBJ2-5; D is perhaps TRBD2 (5 bases). Germline-derived CDR1 and CDR2 are SGDLS and YYNGEE. The ends were cut back, 0 bases at V and 5 bases at J, with 8 bases in the middle. This CDR3 spans 13 amino acids. CDR3 in amino acids: CASSVAGSETQYF. The CDR3, as DNA: TGTGCCAGCAGCGTAGCGGGGAGTGAGACCCAGTACTTC.

The chain is built from TRBV2 and TRBJ1-4; the D is unclear. This CDR3 comprises 15 residues. Looked up from germline, CDR1 is SNHLY and CDR2 is FYNNEI. V shed 6 bases and J shed 2 bases, with 13 bases lying between them. CDR3 sequence reads: CASSPPRGTNEKLFF. The CDR3 nucleotides read TGTGCCAGCAGCCCTCCCCGGGGTACTAATGAAAAACTGTTTTTT.

This rearrangement joins TRBV7-9 to TRBJ1-1; D is possibly TRBD1 (6 bases). The CDR3 extends over 14 amino acids. CDR1 is SEHNR and CDR2 is FQNEAQ in the germline V gene (reference sequence). The V gene lost 7 bases and the J gene lost 5 bases, with 17 bases spanning the gap. The CDR3 DNA is TGTGCCAGCACCAAGGGGGGGTTGGGAACTGAAGCTTTCTTT. Translating gives CASTKGGLGTEAFF.

The chain recombines TRBV19 with TRBJ1-5; TRBD1 aligns across 8 bases. This CDR3 is 15 amino acids long. Per germline, CDR1 LNHDA and CDR2 SQIVND (reference sequence). V lost 6 bases to trimming and J lost 5 bases; unmatched junction nucleotides: 9. The CDR3 loop is CASRSGTGVDQPQHF. CDR3 in DNA: TGTGCCAGTAGGTCCGGGACAGGAGTTGATCAGCCCCAGCATTTT.

The rearrangement uses TRBV4-2 and TRBJ2-1, with TRBD2 matching over 9 bases. This CDR3 is built from 16 residues. The junction had 5 bases not matched to a gene; V was cut back by 0 bases and J by 5 bases. Germline values: CDR1 LGHNA, CDR2 YNFKEQ. As DNA, the CDR3 is TGTGCCAGCAGCCAAGATATAGCGGGAGAGAACAATGAGCAGTTCTTC. Translating gives CASSQDIAGENNEQFF.

As DNA, the CDR3 is TGTGCCAGCAGCTTCGACGGGGGAAACATTCAGTACTTC. This codes for CASSFDGGNIQYF. The V gene is TRBV7-2, the J gene TRBJ2-4; maybe TRBD2 (6 bases). The CDR3 is 13 residues long. V was trimmed by 3 bases and J by 6 bases, leaving 9 bases between them. Germline CDR1 reads SGHTA; CDR2 reads FQGNSA.

The chain has TRBV19 and TRBJ2-3, with TRBD1 matching 8 bases. V lost 4 bases and J lost 5; bases outside the gene matches: 11. The germline V gene encodes CDR1 LNHDA and CDR2 SQIVND (reference sequence). CDR3 size: 16 residues. The CDR3, as DNA: TGTGCCAGTAGTACCCAAAGACAGGGGTCGGTAGATACGCAGTATTTT. It yields the protein CASSTQRQGSVDTQYF.

V and J are TRBV7-6 and TRBJ2-5; TRBD1 matches at 12 bases. This CDR3 contains 16 residues. Germline V gene data show CDR1 as SGHVS and CDR2 as FNYEAQ. The V and J ends lost 4 bases and 3 bases, in that order; junction bases with no gene match: 6. CDR3 coding DNA: TGTGCCAGCAGCTCTCCGGGACAGGGGGCGGAAGAGACCCAGTACTTC. Protein sequence: CASSSPGQGAEETQYF.

The chain couples TRBV28 to TRBJ2-6; D not resolved. Trimming pared 5 bases from V and 4 bases from J, leaving 9 bases between. Germline CDR1 reads MDHEN; CDR2 reads SYDVKM. The CDR3 is made up of 14 amino acids. The CDR3 bases are TGTGCCAGCAGTCCCCGTACAGGGGCCAACGTCCTGACTTTC. Translated: CASSPRTGANVLTF.

V usage is TRBV11-1 and J usage is TRBJ1-5, with D possibly TRBD1 on 6 matching bases. Trimming removed 7 bases from V and 3 bases from J, with 13 bases in between. Per germline, CDR1 SGHAT and CDR2 FQDESV (reference sequence). This CDR3 comprises 14 residues. Here the CDR3 reads CASIRGGLNQPQHF. Here the CDR3 DNA reads TGTGCCAGCATTCGAGGGGGTCTCAATCAGCCCCAGCATTTT. Filled out from reference TRBV11-1 and TRBJ1-5, the complete variable domain reads EAEVAQSPRYKITEKSQAVAFWCDPISGHATLYWYRQILGQGPELLVQFQDESVVDDSQLPKDRFSAERLKGVDSTLKIQPAELGDSAMYLCASIRGGLNQPQHFGDGTRLSIL.

The J gene is TRBJ2-2, the V gene TRBV11-2, with a possible D match to TRBD1 (6 bases). The V gene's germline CDR1 is SGHAT and CDR2 FQNNGV. The CDR3 sequence is 15 residues long. Trimming pared 1 base from V and 4 bases from J, leaving 10 bases between. The CDR3 spells CASSLVGTTTGELFF. For the CDR3, the DNA is TGTGCCAGCAGCTTAGTCGGGACAACCACCGGGGAGCTGTTTTTT.

This chain connects TRBV5-1 to TRBJ2-5; TRBD1 might be the D (5 bases). Germline assignment: CDR1 SGHRS and CDR2 YFSETQ. The V and J ends lost 0 bases and 4 bases respectively, with 13 bases between them. The CDR3 covers 15 residues. In DNA form, the CDR3 reads TGCGCCAGCAGCTTGGGACAGTTAGGGCCAGAGACCCAGTACTTC. It yields the protein CASSLGQLGPETQYF.

This clone came up once. The chain carries TRBV18 and TRBJ1-5; TRBD1 agrees at 7 bases. Looked up from germline, CDR1 is KGHSH and CDR2 is LQKENI. CDR3 size: 14 residues. V was pared by 2 bases and J by 7 bases, with 5 bases of the junction left unmatched. The CDR3 here is CASSPKGAGQPQHF. The CDR3 DNA follows: TGTGCCAGCTCACCAAAGGGGGCTGGGCAGCCCCAGCATTTT.

The chain combines TRBV4-3 with TRBJ1-1; perhaps TRBD1 as D (6 bases). The CDR3 contains 14 residues. Germline values: CDR1 LGHNA, CDR2 YSLEER. V was trimmed by 1 base and J by 1 base, leaving 7 bases between them. CDR3 sequence reads: CASSQVTGNTEAFF. CDR3 bases: TGCGCCAGCAGCCAAGTGACAGGGAACACTGAAGCTTTCTTT.

This clone was picked up one time. The chain couples TRBV7-2 to TRBJ1-2; D ambiguous. The V gene's germline CDR1 is SGHTA and CDR2 FQGNSA. The CDR3 runs to 14 residues. V dropped 0 bases and J dropped 4 bases, with 9 bases sitting between them. The CDR3 sequence is CASSLAWHPYGYTF. The DNA for the CDR3 is TGTGCCAGCAGCTTAGCATGGCACCCCTATGGCTACACCTTC.

The J gene is TRBJ1-2, the V gene TRBV6-1; D not certain. This CDR3 is built from 15 residues. Germline V gene lookup returns CDR1 MNHNS and CDR2 SASEGT. Trimming took off 5 bases at V and 0 bases at J, with 13 bases between the two ends. The CDR3 region has the DNA TGTGCCAGCAGTCGGACTTACTCAGCTAACTATGGCTACACCTTC. As protein: CASSRTYSANYGYTF.